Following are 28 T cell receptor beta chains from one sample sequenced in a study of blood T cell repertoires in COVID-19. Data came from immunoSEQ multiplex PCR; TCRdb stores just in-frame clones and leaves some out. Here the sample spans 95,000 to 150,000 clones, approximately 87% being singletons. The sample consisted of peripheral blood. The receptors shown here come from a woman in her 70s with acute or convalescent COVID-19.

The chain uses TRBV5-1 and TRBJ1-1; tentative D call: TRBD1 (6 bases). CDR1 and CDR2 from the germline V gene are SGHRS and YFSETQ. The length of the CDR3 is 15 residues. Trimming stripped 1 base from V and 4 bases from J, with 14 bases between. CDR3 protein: CASSLLDRVSTEAFF. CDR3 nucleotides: TGCGCCAGCAGCTTGTTGGACAGAGTGAGCACTGAAGCTTTCTTT.

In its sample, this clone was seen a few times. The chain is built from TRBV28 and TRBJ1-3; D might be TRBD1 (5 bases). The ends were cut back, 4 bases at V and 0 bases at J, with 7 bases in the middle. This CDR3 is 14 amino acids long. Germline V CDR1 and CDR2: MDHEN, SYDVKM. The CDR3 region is CASSSTDSGNTIYF. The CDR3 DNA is TGTGCCAGCAGTTCGACAGACTCTGGAAACACCATATATTTT.

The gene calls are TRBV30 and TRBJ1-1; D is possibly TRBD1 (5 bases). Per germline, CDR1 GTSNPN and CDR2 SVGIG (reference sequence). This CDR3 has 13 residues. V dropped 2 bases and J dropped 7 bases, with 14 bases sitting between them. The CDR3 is CAWSSPGRIEAFF. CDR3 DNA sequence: TGTGCCTGGAGTTCGCCAGGGAGGATTGAAGCTTTCTTT.

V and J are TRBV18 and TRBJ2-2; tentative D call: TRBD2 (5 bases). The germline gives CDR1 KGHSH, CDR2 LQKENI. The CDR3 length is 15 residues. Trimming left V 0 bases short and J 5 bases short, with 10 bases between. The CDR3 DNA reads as TGTGCCAGCTCACCACCGGCGGGTCGAACCGGGGAGCTGTTTTTT. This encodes CASSPPAGRTGELFF. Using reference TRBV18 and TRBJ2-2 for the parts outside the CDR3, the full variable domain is NAGVMQNPRHLVRRRGQEARLRCSPMKGHSHVYWYRQLPEEGLKFMVYLQKENIIDESGMPKERFSAEFPKEGPSILRIQQVVRGDSAAYFCASSPPAGRTGELFFGEGSRLTVL.

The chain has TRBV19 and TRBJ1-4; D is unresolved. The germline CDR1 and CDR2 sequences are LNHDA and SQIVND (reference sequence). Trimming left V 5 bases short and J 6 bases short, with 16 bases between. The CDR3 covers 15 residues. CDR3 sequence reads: CASSYGVRLYEKLFF. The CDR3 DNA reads TGTGCCAGTAGTTACGGGGTTCGTCTTTATGAAAAACTGTTTTTT.

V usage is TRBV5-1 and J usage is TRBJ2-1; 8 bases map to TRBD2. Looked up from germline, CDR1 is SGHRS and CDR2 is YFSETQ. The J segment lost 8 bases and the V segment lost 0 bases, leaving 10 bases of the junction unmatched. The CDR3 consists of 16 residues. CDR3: CASSLATGGPIDEQFF. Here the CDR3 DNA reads TGCGCCAGCAGCTTGGCCACGGGGGGGCCTATAGATGAGCAGTTCTTC. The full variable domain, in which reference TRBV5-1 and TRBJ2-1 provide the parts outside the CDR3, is KAGVTQTPRYLIKTRGQQVTLSCSPISGHRSVSWYQQTPGQGLQFLFEYFSETQRNKGNFPGRFSGRQFSNSRSEMNVSTLELGDSALYLCASSLATGGPIDEQFFGPGTRLTVL.

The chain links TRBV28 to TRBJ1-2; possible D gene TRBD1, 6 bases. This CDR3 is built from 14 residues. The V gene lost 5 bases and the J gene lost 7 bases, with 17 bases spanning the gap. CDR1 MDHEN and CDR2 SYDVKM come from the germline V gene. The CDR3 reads CASSNTRTASGYTF. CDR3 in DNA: TGTGCCAGCAGTAACACGAGGACAGCGTCTGGCTACACCTTC.

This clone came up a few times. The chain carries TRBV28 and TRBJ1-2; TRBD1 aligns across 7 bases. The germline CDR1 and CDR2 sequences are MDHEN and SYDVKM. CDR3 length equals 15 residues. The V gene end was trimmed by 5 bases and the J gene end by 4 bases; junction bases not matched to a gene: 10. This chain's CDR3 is CASSLRGAEVYGYTF. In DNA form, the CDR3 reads TGTGCCAGCAGTCTCAGGGGGGCCGAGGTCTATGGCTACACCTTC.

The DNA of the CDR3 is TGCGCCAGCAGCTGGGACAGTTATGGCTACACCTTC. Protein product: CASSWDSYGYTF. The chain combines TRBV5-1 with TRBJ1-2, with 7 bases aligning to TRBD1. CDR1 and CDR2 (germline): SGHRS, YFSETQ. This CDR3 has 12 residues. The junction had 1 base not matched to a gene; V was cut back by 3 bases and J by 5 bases.

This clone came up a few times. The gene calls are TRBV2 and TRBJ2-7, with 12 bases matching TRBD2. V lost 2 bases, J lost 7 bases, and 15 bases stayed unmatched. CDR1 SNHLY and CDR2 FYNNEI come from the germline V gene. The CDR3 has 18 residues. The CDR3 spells CASSEFYGTSGLAEEQYF. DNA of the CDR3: TGTGCCAGCAGTGAATTTTATGGGACTAGCGGGTTAGCGGAGGAGCAGTACTTC. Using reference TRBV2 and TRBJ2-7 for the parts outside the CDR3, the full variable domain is EPEVTQTPSHQVTQMGQEVILRCVPISNHLYFYWYRQILGQKVEFLVSFYNNEISEKSEIFDDQFSVERPDGSNFTLKIRSTKLEDSAMYFCASSEFYGTSGLAEEQYFGPGTRLTVT.

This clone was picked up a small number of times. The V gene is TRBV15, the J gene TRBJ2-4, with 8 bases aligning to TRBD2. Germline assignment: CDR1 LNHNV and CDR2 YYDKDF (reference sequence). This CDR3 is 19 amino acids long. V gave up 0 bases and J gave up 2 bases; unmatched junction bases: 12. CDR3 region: CATSRDRGGPTLTKNIQYF. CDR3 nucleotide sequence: TGTGCCACCAGCAGAGATCGGGGGGGCCCTACTCTAACCAAAAACATTCAGTACTTC. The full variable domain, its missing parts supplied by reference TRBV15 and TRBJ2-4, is DAMVIQNPRYQVTQFGKPVTLSCSQTLNHNVMYWYQQKSSQAPKLLFHYYDKDFNNEADTPDNFQSRRPNTSFCFLDIRSPGLGDTAMYLCATSRDRGGPTLTKNIQYFGAGTRLSVL.

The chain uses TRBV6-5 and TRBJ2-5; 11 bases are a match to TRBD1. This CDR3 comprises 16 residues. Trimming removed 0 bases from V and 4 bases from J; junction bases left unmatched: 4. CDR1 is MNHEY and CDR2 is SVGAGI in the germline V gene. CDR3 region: CASSYSGQGVGETQYF. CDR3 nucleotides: TGTGCCAGCAGTTACTCGGGACAGGGGGTCGGAGAGACCCAGTACTTC.

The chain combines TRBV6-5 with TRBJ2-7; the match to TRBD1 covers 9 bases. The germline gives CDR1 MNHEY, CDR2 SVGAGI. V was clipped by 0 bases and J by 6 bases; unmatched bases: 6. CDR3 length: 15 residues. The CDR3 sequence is CASSYSATGGGEQYF. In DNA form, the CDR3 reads TGTGCCAGCAGTTACTCGGCGACAGGGGGGGGCGAGCAGTACTTC.

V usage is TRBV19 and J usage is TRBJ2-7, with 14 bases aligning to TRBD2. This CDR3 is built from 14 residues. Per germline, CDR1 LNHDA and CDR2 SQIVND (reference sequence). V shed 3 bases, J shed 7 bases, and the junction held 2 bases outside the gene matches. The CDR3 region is CASSIRLAGGEQYF. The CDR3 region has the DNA TGTGCCAGTAGTATCCGACTAGCGGGGGGGGAGCAGTACTTC.

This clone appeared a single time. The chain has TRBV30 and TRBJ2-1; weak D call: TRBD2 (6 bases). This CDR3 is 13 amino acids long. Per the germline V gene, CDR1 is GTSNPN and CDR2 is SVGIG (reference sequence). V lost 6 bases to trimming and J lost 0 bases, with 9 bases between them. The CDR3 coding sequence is TGTGCCTGTCCCGGGAGCTCCTACAATGAGCAGTTCTTC. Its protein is CACPGSSYNEQFF.

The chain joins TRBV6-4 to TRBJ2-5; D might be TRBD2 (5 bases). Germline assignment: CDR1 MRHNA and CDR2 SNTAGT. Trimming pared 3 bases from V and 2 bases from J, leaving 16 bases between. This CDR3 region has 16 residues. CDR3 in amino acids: CASSEDASTGQETQYF. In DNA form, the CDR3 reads TGTGCCAGCAGTGAAGACGCTAGCACGGGGCAAGAGACCCAGTACTTC.

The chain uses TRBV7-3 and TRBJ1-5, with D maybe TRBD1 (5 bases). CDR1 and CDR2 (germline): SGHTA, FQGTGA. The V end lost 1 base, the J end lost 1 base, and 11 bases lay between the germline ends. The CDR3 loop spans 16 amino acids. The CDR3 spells CASSLRRQGSNQPQHF. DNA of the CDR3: TGTGCCAGCAGCTTAAGACGTCAGGGAAGCAATCAGCCCCAGCATTTT.

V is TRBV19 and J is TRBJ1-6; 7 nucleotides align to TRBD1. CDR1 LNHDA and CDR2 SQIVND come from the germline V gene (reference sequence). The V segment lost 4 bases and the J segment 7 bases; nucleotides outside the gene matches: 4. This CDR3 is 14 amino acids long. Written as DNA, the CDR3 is TGTGCCAGTAGTACCCCAGGGGGGAATTCACCCCTCCACTTT. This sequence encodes CASSTPGGNSPLHF.

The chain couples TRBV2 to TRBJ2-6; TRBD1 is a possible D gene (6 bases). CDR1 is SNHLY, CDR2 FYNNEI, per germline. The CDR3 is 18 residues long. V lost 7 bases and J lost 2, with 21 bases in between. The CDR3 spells CASNLDRLPRAGANVLTF. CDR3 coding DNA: TGTGCCAGCAACTTAGACAGGCTCCCTAGGGCTGGGGCCAACGTCCTGACTTTC.

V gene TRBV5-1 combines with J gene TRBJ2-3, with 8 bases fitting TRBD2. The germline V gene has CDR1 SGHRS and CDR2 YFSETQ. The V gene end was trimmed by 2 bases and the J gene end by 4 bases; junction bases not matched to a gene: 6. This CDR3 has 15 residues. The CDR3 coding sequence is TGCGCCAGCAGCTTCACGGGGGGGCCGTCAGATACGCAGTATTTT. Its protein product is CASSFTGGPSDTQYF.

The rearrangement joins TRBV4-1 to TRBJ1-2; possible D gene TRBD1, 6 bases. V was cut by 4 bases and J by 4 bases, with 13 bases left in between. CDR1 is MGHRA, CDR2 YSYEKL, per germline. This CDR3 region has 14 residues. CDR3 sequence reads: CASSRTEAAYGYTF. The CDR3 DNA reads TGCGCCAGCAGCCGGACAGAGGCGGCCTATGGCTACACCTTC.

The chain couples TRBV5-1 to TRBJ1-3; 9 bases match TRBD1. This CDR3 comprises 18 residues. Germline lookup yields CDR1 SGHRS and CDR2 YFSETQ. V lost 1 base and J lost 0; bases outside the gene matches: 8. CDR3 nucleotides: TGCGCCAGCAGCTTGCCCGCGGGGACAGGGAACTCTGGAAACACCATATATTTT. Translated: CASSLPAGTGNSGNTIYF.

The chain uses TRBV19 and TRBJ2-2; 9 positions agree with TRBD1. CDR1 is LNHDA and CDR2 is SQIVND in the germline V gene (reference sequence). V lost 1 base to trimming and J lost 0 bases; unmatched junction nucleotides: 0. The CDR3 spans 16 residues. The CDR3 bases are TGTGCCAGTAGTATAGGGACAGGGGCGAACACCGGGGAGCTGTTTTTT. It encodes CASSIGTGANTGELFF.

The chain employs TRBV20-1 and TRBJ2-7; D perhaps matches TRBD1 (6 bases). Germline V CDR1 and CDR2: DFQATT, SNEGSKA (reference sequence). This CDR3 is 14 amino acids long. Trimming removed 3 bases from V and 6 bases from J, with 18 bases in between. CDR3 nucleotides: TGCAGTGCTAGTGGGGACACCTTAAAGGGCGAGCAGTACTTC. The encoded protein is CSASGDTLKGEQYF.

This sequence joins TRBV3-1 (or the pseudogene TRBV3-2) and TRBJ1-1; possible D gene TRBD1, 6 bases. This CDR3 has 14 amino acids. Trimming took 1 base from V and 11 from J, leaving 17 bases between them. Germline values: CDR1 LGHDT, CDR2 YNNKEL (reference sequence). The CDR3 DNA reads TGTGCCAGCAGCCAAGCCTGGGGGCGCATAGGGGCTTTCTTT. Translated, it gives CASSQAWGRIGAFF.

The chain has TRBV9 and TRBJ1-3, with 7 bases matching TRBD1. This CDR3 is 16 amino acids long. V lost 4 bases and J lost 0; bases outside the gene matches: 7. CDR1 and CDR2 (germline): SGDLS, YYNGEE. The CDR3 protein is CASSPRRDSSGNTIYF. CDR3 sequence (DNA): TGTGCCAGCAGCCCGCGCCGGGACAGCTCTGGAAACACCATATATTTT.

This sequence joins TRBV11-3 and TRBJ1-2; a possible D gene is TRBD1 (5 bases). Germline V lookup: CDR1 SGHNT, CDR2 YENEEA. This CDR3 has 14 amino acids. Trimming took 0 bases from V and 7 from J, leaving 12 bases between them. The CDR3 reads CASSLERGGRGYTF. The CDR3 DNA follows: TGTGCCAGCAGCTTAGAACGGGGGGGTCGTGGCTACACCTTC.

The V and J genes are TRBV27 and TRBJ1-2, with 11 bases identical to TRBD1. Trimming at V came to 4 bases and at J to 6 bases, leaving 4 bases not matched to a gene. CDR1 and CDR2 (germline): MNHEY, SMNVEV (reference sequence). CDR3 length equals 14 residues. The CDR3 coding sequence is TGTGCCAGCAGTTCGTGGACAGGGGGCAATGGCTACACCTTC. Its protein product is CASSSWTGGNGYTF.